Each of the 28 T cell receptor beta chains below was sequenced from the same sample in a study of CD8+ T cells in alopecia areata. RNA was extracted and reverse transcribed into cDNA as the sequencing template. The protocol was immunoSEQ multiplex PCR, while the TCRdb copy is restricted to in-frame clones and leaves out a portion. The sample shows about 190,000 clones, approximately 60% of them seen only once. Treatment described: oral pan-JAK inhibitor, 5-10 mg twice daily. Sample: CD4+ T cells sorted from blood, taken at week 4, from a patient treated with tofacitinib. All receptors derive from a human donor with alopecia areata.

For this clone: Other DNA sequences in this specimen translate into the identical CDR3. The V and J genes are TRBV5-1 and TRBJ1-4; D not resolved. CDR3 length equals 14 residues. V was shortened by 0 bases and J by 7 bases, with 10 bases between the two germline ends. Germline V lookup: CDR1 SGHRS, CDR2 YFSETQ. The CDR3 nucleotides are TGCGCCAGCAGCTTGGGGCAGTCTGGTGAAAAACTGTTTTTT. It specifies CASSLGQSGEKLFF.

The chain combines TRBV29-1 with TRBJ1-1, with TRBD1 matching over 8 bases. Trimming cost V 7 bases and J 3 bases; bases outside gene matches: 10. The germline V gene has CDR1 SQVTM and CDR2 ANQGSEA. The CDR3 runs to 14 residues. This CDR3 is CSASVGQGDTEAFF. In nucleotides, the CDR3 is TGCAGCGCATCAGTCGGACAGGGAGACACTGAAGCTTTCTTT.

V gene TRBV28 combines with J gene TRBJ1-3; a possible D gene is TRBD1 (5 bases). V lost 3 bases and J lost 2, with 11 bases in between. The germline CDR1 and CDR2 sequences are MDHEN and SYDVKM. This CDR3 is built from 15 residues. The CDR3 protein is CASSFEGAPGNTIYF. The CDR3 DNA reads TGTGCCAGCAGTTTTGAAGGGGCCCCTGGAAACACCATATATTTT.

V and J are TRBV30 and TRBJ2-7; TRBD1 aligns across 8 bases. CDR1 and CDR2 (germline): GTSNPN, SVGIG (reference sequence). The CDR3 spans 15 residues. V was pared by 8 bases and J by 7 bases, with 19 bases of the junction left unmatched. CDR3 sequence reads: CAIRGREAVSREQYF. DNA for the CDR3: TGTGCCATCAGGGGGCGCGAAGCAGTGTCTAGGGAGCAGTACTTC.

In regard to this clone: The junction differs from germline at one of its ends, possibly a read error. V usage is TRBV7-2 and J usage is TRBJ2-1; tentatively, D is TRBD2 (5 bases). The CDR3 is made up of 12 amino acids. Germline V gives CDR1 SGHTA, CDR2 FQGNSA. The CDR3 region has the DNA TGCGCCAGCAGCCGGACTGTCAATGAGCAGTTCTTC. It is translated as CASSRTVNEQFF.

Note on this clone: A much larger clone is a single base away; this may be a read error. The rearrangement joins TRBV25-1 to TRBJ2-1; no clear D gene. Germline V lookup: CDR1 MGHDK, CDR2 SYGVNS. The length of the CDR3 is 11 residues. Trimming removed 6 bases at V and 2 bases at J, with 2 bases between. The CDR3 sequence is CASSPYNEQFF. CDR3 nucleotide sequence: TGTGCCAGCAGCCCCTACAATGAGCAGTTCTTC.

A few counts support this clone. The rearrangement links TRBV29-1 to TRBJ2-1; possible D gene TRBD2, 5 bases. The V gene's germline CDR1 is SQVTM and CDR2 ANQGSEA. The V end was cut by 1 base, the J end by 1 base, with 8 bases between. The CDR3 extends over 14 amino acids. The CDR3 protein is CSVEASTSYNEQFF. Written as DNA, the CDR3 is TGCAGCGTTGAAGCTAGCACATCCTACAATGAGCAGTTCTTC.

The chain has TRBV18 and TRBJ2-7, with TRBD2 as a possible D gene (6 bases). From germline, CDR1 is KGHSH and CDR2 LQKENI. Trimming pared 3 bases from V and 2 bases from J, leaving 11 bases between. The CDR3 spans 14 residues. CDR3 protein: CASSPWRGPYEQYF. For the CDR3, the DNA is TGTGCCAGCTCACCTTGGCGGGGCCCCTACGAGCAGTACTTC.

The chain couples TRBV5-1 to TRBJ2-5; possible D gene TRBD2, 7 bases. CDR3 length: 15 amino acids. Trimming cost V 0 bases and J 4 bases, with 13 bases left between them. The germline V gene has CDR1 SGHRS and CDR2 YFSETQ. CDR3 nucleotide sequence: TGCGCCAGCAGCTTGGATGGGGGGGCTTCAGAGACCCAGTACTTC. As protein: CASSLDGGASETQYF.

This chain uses TRBV29-1 with TRBJ1-4; TRBD1 matches at 7 bases. J lost 11 bases, V lost 3 bases, and 9 bases had no gene match. The V gene's germline CDR1 is SQVTM and CDR2 ANQGSEA. The CDR3 consists of 13 residues. The CDR3 nucleotides are TGCAGCGTTGAGGAGGGGGCCGGTGGGAAACTGTTTTTT. The encoded protein is CSVEEGAGGKLFF.

The sample holds a few counts of this clone. The gene calls are TRBV15 and TRBJ1-2; D ambiguous. The CDR3 is 13 amino acids. V was shortened by 0 bases and J by 4 bases, with 6 bases between the two germline ends. Germline values: CDR1 LNHNV, CDR2 YYDKDF (reference sequence). CDR3 sequence reads: CATSRDTAYGYTF. The CDR3 DNA is TGTGCCACCAGCAGAGATACAGCCTATGGCTACACCTTC. Using reference TRBV15 and TRBJ1-2 for the parts outside the CDR3, the full variable domain is DAMVIQNPRYQVTQFGKPVTLSCSQTLNHNVMYWYQQKSSQAPKLLFHYYDKDFNNEADTPDNFQSRRPNTSFCFLDIRSPGLGDTAMYLCATSRDTAYGYTFGSGTRLTVV.

Only one count was recorded for this clone. The chain carries TRBV30 and TRBJ2-7; tentatively, D is TRBD1 (6 bases). Trimming took 0 bases from V and 4 from J, leaving 16 bases between them. The length of the CDR3 is 15 residues. Per germline, CDR1 GTSNPN and CDR2 SVGIG (reference sequence). CDR3 DNA: TGTGCCTGGAGTGTAATTAGGTCAGGGGAATACGAGCAGTACTTC. Translated: CAWSVIRSGEYEQYF.

The CDR3 region has the DNA TGTGCCAGCAGTTCCCGGACAGGGGGAGTGGAGACCCAGTACTTC. Protein sequence: CASSSRTGGVETQYF. The rearrangement uses TRBV25-1 and TRBJ2-5; 10 nucleotides line up with TRBD1. The ends lost 5 bases at V and 5 bases at J; junction bases unmatched: 8. Germline V gene data show CDR1 as MGHDK and CDR2 as SYGVNS. The CDR3 has 15 amino acids.

The chain employs TRBV5-1 and TRBJ2-1; TRBD2 is a possible D gene (6 bases). Trimming shortened V by 4 bases and J by 2 bases, and 16 bases separated the two germline ends. CDR1 SGHRS and CDR2 YFSETQ come from the germline V gene. CDR3 size: 16 residues. The CDR3 is CASSPSGGMAYNEQFF. CDR3 DNA sequence: TGCGCCAGCAGCCCGTCGGGCGGGATGGCCTACAATGAGCAGTTCTTC.

This clone turned up a few times. The chain combines TRBV28 with TRBJ2-5, with D perhaps matching TRBD2 (6 bases). V was clipped by 2 bases and J by 4 bases, with 17 bases between them. CDR3 length equals 16 residues. CDR1 and CDR2 (germline): MDHEN, SYDVKM. The CDR3 reads CASSLPGDPRGETQYF. In DNA, the CDR3 is TGTGCCAGCAGTTTACCGGGGGACCCGCGGGGAGAGACCCAGTACTTC.

The chain has TRBV2 and TRBJ2-2, with a tentative D call TRBD2 (5 bases). V was clipped by 4 bases and J by 3 bases, with 12 bases between them. The CDR3 has 15 residues. Germline V lookup: CDR1 SNHLY, CDR2 FYNNEI. CDR3 in amino acids: CASSVVSGDTGELFF. DNA for the CDR3: TGTGCCAGCAGTGTTGTCAGCGGAGACACCGGGGAGCTGTTTTTT.

The chain joins TRBV2 to TRBJ1-2; 10 bases are shared with TRBD1. J lost 7 bases, V lost 7 bases, and 6 bases had no gene match. The germline CDR1 and CDR2 sequences are SNHLY and FYNNEI. CDR3 length equals 13 residues. This CDR3 is CASTRTGGLGYTF. The CDR3 nucleotides are TGTGCCAGCACCCGGACAGGGGGGCTTGGCTACACCTTC. Drawing the rest from reference TRBV2 and TRBJ1-2, the complete variable domain is EPEVTQTPSHQVTQMGQEVILRCVPISNHLYFYWYRQILGQKVEFLVSFYNNEISEKSEIFDDQFSVERPDGSNFTLKIRSTKLEDSAMYFCASTRTGGLGYTFGSGTRLTVV.

The chain couples TRBV4-1 to TRBJ2-3; D possibly corresponds to TRBD1 (5 bases). The V end lost 4 bases, the J end lost 1 base, and 9 bases lay between the germline ends. The CDR3 has 14 residues. Germline lookup yields CDR1 MGHRA and CDR2 YSYEKL. The CDR3 spells CASSRVGGTDTQYF. The CDR3 DNA follows: TGCGCCAGCAGCCGTGTAGGGGGCACAGATACGCAGTATTTT.

The rearrangement joins TRBV4-2 to TRBJ2-7, with unresolved D. The CDR3 has 15 residues. V was pared by 3 bases and J by 2 bases, with 14 bases between. Per germline, CDR1 LGHNA and CDR2 YNFKEQ. CDR3 residues: CASSQDPTVAYEQYF. As DNA, the CDR3 is TGTGCCAGCAGCCAGGACCCGACGGTGGCCTACGAGCAGTACTTC.

The chain is built from TRBV5-1 and TRBJ2-5; 9 nucleotides agree with TRBD1. CDR3 size: 16 residues. CDR1 and CDR2 from the germline V gene are SGHRS and YFSETQ. V gave up 2 bases and J gave up 4 bases; unmatched junction bases: 9. CDR3 in DNA: TGCGCCAGCAGCTTTCCGGGACAGGGTATTGGAGAGACCCAGTACTTC. This sequence encodes CASSFPGQGIGETQYF.

V is TRBV30 and J is TRBJ1-2; D is uncertain. The CDR3 runs 11 residues. V lost 4 bases and J 4 bases, leaving 7 bases between the germline ends. The V gene's germline CDR1 is GTSNPN and CDR2 SVGIG (reference sequence). This chain's CDR3 is CAWNQIYGYTF. The CDR3 DNA is TGTGCCTGGAACCAGATCTATGGCTACACCTTC.

This clone came up once. This sequence joins TRBV7-9 and TRBJ1-2, with 9 positions matching TRBD1. Germline CDR1 and CDR2: SEHNR and FQNEAQ (reference sequence). J lost 4 bases, V lost 5 bases, and 5 bases had no gene match. CDR3 size: 14 residues. The CDR3 coding sequence is TGTGCCAGCAGCCCGGGACAGGGTGGCTATGGCTACACCTTC. Its protein is CASSPGQGGYGYTF.

The V and J genes are TRBV9 and TRBJ2-2; 8 bases agree with TRBD2. Germline assignment: CDR1 SGDLS and CDR2 YYNGEE. V was clipped by 0 bases and J by 7 bases; unmatched bases: 14. This CDR3 comprises 18 residues. Here the CDR3 reads CASSVADSGKGYVGELFF. CDR3 in DNA: TGTGCCAGCAGCGTAGCCGATAGCGGGAAGGGCTATGTCGGGGAGCTGTTTTTT.

The V and J genes are TRBV15 and TRBJ2-5; D is possibly TRBD1 (5 bases). There are 13 residues in the CDR3. Trimming removed 3 bases at V and 0 bases at J, with 5 bases between. Germline lookup yields CDR1 LNHNV and CDR2 YYDKDF (reference sequence). The CDR3 here is CATSRDNQETQYF. DNA of the CDR3: TGTGCCACCAGCAGGGACAACCAAGAGACCCAGTACTTC.

This clone was detected only a few times. The genes are TRBV4-2 and TRBJ1-1; tentative D call: TRBD1 (6 bases). This CDR3 spans 15 amino acids. Germline CDR1 reads LGHNA; CDR2 reads YNFKEQ. Trimming left V 3 bases short and J 1 base short, with 12 bases between. CDR3 loop: CASSHVDRSNTEAFF. In DNA, the CDR3 is TGTGCCAGCAGCCATGTTGACAGGTCGAACACTGAAGCTTTCTTT.

This rearrangement joins TRBV4-2 to TRBJ1-5; no reliable D call. CDR1 is LGHNA and CDR2 is YNFKEQ in the germline V gene. The CDR3 totals 13 residues. Trimming cost V 4 bases and J 3 bases, with 7 bases left between them. The CDR3 DNA reads TGTGCCAGCAGCCCTCAGTCCAATCAGCCCCAGCATTTT. As protein: CASSPQSNQPQHF.

This clone was detected a few times. This rearrangement joins TRBV7-2 to TRBJ2-3, with a possible D match to TRBD1 (6 bases). The CDR3 covers 12 residues. Deletions cut 1 base from V and 10 bases from J, with 9 bases between. The germline V gene encodes CDR1 SGHTA and CDR2 FQGNSA. The CDR3 loop reads CASSLVAGAQYF. CDR3 bases: TGTGCCAGCAGCTTAGTGGCAGGGGCGCAGTATTTT. The full variable domain, with the rest looked up from reference TRBV7-2 and TRBJ2-3, is GAGVSQSPSNKVTEKGKDVELRCDPISGHTALYWYRQSLGQGLEFLIYFQGNSAPDKSGLPSDRFSAERTGGSVSTLTIQRTQQEDSAVYLCASSLVAGAQYFGPGTRLTVL.

V is TRBV7-2 and J is TRBJ2-7, with TRBD1 matching over 9 bases. The V gene's germline CDR1 is SGHTA and CDR2 FQGNSA. The CDR3 has 14 residues. The trim removed 5 bases at V and 0 bases at J, leaving 2 bases unmatched. CDR3 sequence: CASSPQGASYEQYF. The CDR3 bases are TGTGCCAGCAGCCCACAGGGGGCCTCCTACGAGCAGTACTTC.